What follows are 11 T cell receptor beta chains derived from one specimen sequenced in a study of blood T cell repertoires in COVID-19. The repertoire was sequenced with immunoSEQ multiplex PCR; TCRdb's copy has only in-frame clones and lacks some. In the table there are some 160,000 clones, approximately 83% of which are singletons. Sequenced input: peripheral blood. These receptors were obtained from a man between 65 and 85 years old with active or convalescent COVID-19.

This clone is a singleton in its sample. V is TRBV7-9 and J is TRBJ1-5; no definite D call. This CDR3 is built from 15 residues. Germline assignment: CDR1 SEHNR and CDR2 FQNEAQ (reference sequence). V shed 5 bases and J shed 3 bases, with 14 bases lying between them. CDR3 nucleotide sequence: TGTGCCAGCAGCAGAGATTCGGGAGTCAATCAGCCCCAGCATTTT. It encodes CASSRDSGVNQPQHF.

The genes are TRBV7-8 and TRBJ1-1; the match to TRBD1 covers 10 bases. Germline V gene data show CDR1 as SGHVS and CDR2 as FQNEAQ. The CDR3 consists of 13 residues. V was clipped by 1 base and J by 10 bases; unmatched bases: 3. CDR3 bases: TGTGCCAGCAGCTTAGAGAGGGACAGGGGAGCTTTCTTT. It codes for CASSLERDRGAFF.

The gene calls are TRBV28 and TRBJ2-7; TRBD2 agrees at 8 bases. The V gene's germline CDR1 is MDHEN and CDR2 SYDVKM. The CDR3 spans 14 residues. The ends lost 6 bases at V and 6 bases at J; junction bases unmatched: 10. CDR3 in amino acids: CASRRPGGVVEQYF. The CDR3 DNA sequence: TGTGCCAGCAGGAGGCCGGGGGGGGTTGTCGAGCAGTACTTC.

The V and J genes are TRBV5-4 and TRBJ1-6; 8 nucleotides line up with TRBD1. The germline V gene has CDR1 SGHNT and CDR2 YYREEE (reference sequence). V shed 1 base and J 9 bases; nucleotides not matched to a gene: 3. The CDR3 consists of 14 residues. The CDR3 sequence is CASSLQGASSPLHF. For the CDR3, the DNA is TGTGCCAGCAGCTTGCAGGGGGCTTCTTCACCCCTCCACTTT.

The chain employs TRBV10-3 and TRBJ1-1; no clear D gene. The V end lost 5 bases, the J end lost 1 base, and 8 bases lay between the germline ends. Germline V lookup: CDR1 ENHRY, CDR2 SYGVKD. This CDR3 contains 13 residues. CDR3 coding DNA: TGTGCCATCAGTTTACACCAGAACACTGAAGCTTTCTTT. It encodes CAISLHQNTEAFF.

The chain recombines TRBV29-1 with TRBJ2-7, with 7 bases aligning to TRBD1. This CDR3 has 12 amino acids. Germline trimming cut 7 bases from V and 2 bases from J; bases unmatched to any gene: 5. CDR1 is SQVTM, CDR2 ANQGSEA, per germline. The CDR3 DNA reads as TGCAGCGGCGGACAGGTACCCTACGAGCAGTACTTC. Translated, it gives CSGGQVPYEQYF.

J is TRBJ1-5 and V is TRBV27, with D unresolved. Germline V lookup: CDR1 MNHEY, CDR2 SMNVEV (reference sequence). This CDR3 spans 15 amino acids. The germline V and J ends were trimmed by 6 bases and 3 bases, with 15 bases remaining between them. The CDR3 DNA reads TGTGCCAGCAGGCTCGGTGGTGGACTCAATCAGCCCCAGCATTTT. Residues: CASRLGGGLNQPQHF.

V and J are TRBV5-6 and TRBJ1-2; 7 nucleotides line up with TRBD1. CDR1 and CDR2 (germline): SGHDT, YYEEEE. V dropped 4 bases and J dropped 7; count of bases not matched to a gene: 7. The CDR3 contains 13 residues. The CDR3 is CASSQQGFGGYTF. In DNA form, the CDR3 reads TGTGCCAGCAGCCAACAGGGGTTTGGTGGCTACACCTTC. Looking up the rest from reference TRBV5-6 and TRBJ1-2 gives the full variable domain: DAGVTQSPTHLIKTRGQQVTLRCSPKSGHDTVSWYQQALGQGPQFIFQYYEEEERQRGNFPDRFSGHQFPNYSSELNVNALLLGDSALYLCASSQQGFGGYTFGSGTRLTVV.

The chain has TRBV29-1 and TRBJ2-7, with D possibly being TRBD2 (6 bases). Germline CDR1 SQVTM, CDR2 ANQGSEA. The CDR3 covers 12 residues. V dropped 5 bases and J dropped 2 bases, with 10 bases sitting between them. This CDR3 is CSVSRGTYEQYF. In DNA, the CDR3 is TGCAGCGTTAGCCGGGGGACCTACGAGCAGTACTTC.

The rearrangement joins TRBV5-1 to TRBJ2-2, with 8 nucleotides matching TRBD2. Trimming removed 7 bases from V and 6 bases from J; junction bases left unmatched: 5. Germline V lookup: CDR1 SGHRS, CDR2 YFSETQ. The CDR3 spans 13 residues. CDR3 sequence reads: CASQGLGAGELFF. The CDR3 DNA follows: TGCGCCAGCCAGGGACTAGGTGCCGGGGAGCTGTTTTTT.

The chain combines TRBV7-8 with TRBJ1-1, with D unresolved. The CDR3 runs to 13 residues. Trimming removed 5 bases at V and 11 bases at J, with 18 bases between. From germline, CDR1 is SGHVS and CDR2 FQNEAQ. The CDR3 reads CASSPLTGTSAFF. The DNA for the CDR3 is TGTGCCAGCAGCCCCCTTACCGGTACTAGTGCTTTCTTT.